The rows below give T cell receptor beta chains drawn from one sample of a study of shared clonotypes between healthy human individuals. Here immunoSEQ multiplex PCR was the method, and the copy in TCRdb shows in-frame clones only, minus some. The sample lists 2 million to 2.5 million clones, 95% occurring once. Sequencing input: naive CD4+ T cells sorted from blood. The receptors stem from a man aged 18-30 years in good health. Both conserved end residues are part of each CDR3. The D gene is left open where the match is weak. The size entry is marked missing in some rows and otherwise reads once, few, many or a size class.

cdr3_nt cdr3_aa v_call clone_size d_call j_call
TGTGCCAGCAGCGTAGCTGGGACAGGGAATCAGCCCCAGCATTTT CASSVAGTGNQPQHF TRBV9 - TRBD1 TRBJ1-5
TGTGCCAGTAGTACGGACAGGGGCCCCTACGAGCAGTACTTC CASSTDRGPYEQYF TRBV19 - TRBD1 TRBJ2-7
TGTGCCAGCAGCCCCCTGGGGCAGACGAATAAGGAGACCCAGTACTTC CASSPLGQTNKETQYF TRBV5-6 - - TRBJ2-5
TGTGCCAGCATGAATAGGGGCCTCAATCAGCCCCAGCATTTT CASMNRGLNQPQHF TRBV25-1 - - TRBJ1-5
TGCAGCGTGGTCGGTCGAGTGGATAGGGAGACCCAGTACTTC CSVVGRVDRETQYF TRBV29-1 - - TRBJ2-5
TGTGCCAGCTCACGCCTACTAGCGGGAGGGCTAATCTACAATGAGCAGTTCTTC CASSRLLAGGLIYNEQFF TRBV18 - TRBD2 TRBJ2-1
TGTGCCAGCAGCTCCTGGACTAGCGGGAGAATCTCCTACAATGAGCAGTTCTTC CASSSWTSGRISYNEQFF TRBV7-9 - TRBD2 TRBJ2-1
TGTGCCAGCAGCCCCCCGACAGGGGAATATGGCTACACCTTC CASSPPTGEYGYTF TRBV28 - TRBD1 TRBJ1-2
TGTGCCAGCAGCTTCGGGACAGCCGACGAGCAGTACTTC CASSFGTADEQYF TRBV7-9 - TRBD1 TRBJ2-7
TGCGCCAGCAGCTTCGGGGGGGCCGAAGGCTACACCTTC CASSFGGAEGYTF TRBV5-1 - - TRBJ1-2
TGTGCCAGCAGTGAAGGCCGGTACCAAGAGACCCAGTACTTC CASSEGRYQETQYF TRBV2 - - TRBJ2-5
TGTGCCAGCAGCTCCCGGACAGGGGCCCTACAGAGTCACTACGAGCAGTACTTC CASSSRTGALQSHYEQYF TRBV7-6 - TRBD1 TRBJ2-7
TGTGCCAGCTCACGAGGGCAGGGCACTGAAGCTTTCTTT CASSRGQGTEAFF TRBV18 once - TRBJ1-1
TGTGCTAGTGGTACGGACAGCCAAGCGGAGCATGGGACCCAGTACTTC CASGTDSQAEHGTQYF TRBV12-5 - - TRBJ2-5
TGTGCCAGCAGCTCCCGGGACAGGGTCGAGCAGTACTTC CASSSRDRVEQYF TRBV11-1 - TRBD1 TRBJ2-7
TGCAGCGTGGGGGGATTCAACACCGGGGAGCTGTTTTTT CSVGGFNTGELFF TRBV29-1 - - TRBJ2-2
TGTGCCAGCAGTTTCAGCTCCGGGACCCCCCGCGAGCAGTACTTC CASSFSSGTPREQYF TRBV6-5 - - TRBJ2-7
TGTGCCAGCAGCTTGAGTAGCAGCACAGATACGCAGTATTTT CASSLSSSTDTQYF TRBV7-2 - - TRBJ2-3
TGTGCCAGCAGCCCTGGGGTAGGCTACGAGCAGTACTTC CASSPGVGYEQYF TRBV9 - - TRBJ2-7
TGTGCCTGGAGTCCTCGAGTGAGGGAGCTAGCCAAAAACATTCAGTACTTC CAWSPRVRELAKNIQYF TRBV30 - - TRBJ2-4
TGCAGCGTTGAAGACCAAACGGGGACTAGCAGACCCTACGAGCAGTACTTC CSVEDQTGTSRPYEQYF TRBV29-1 - TRBD2 TRBJ2-7
TGTGCCAGCAGTCCGACCCTAGCGGGGATCCGCACAGATACGCAGTATTTT CASSPTLAGIRTDTQYF TRBV27 once TRBD2 TRBJ2-3
TGTGCCAGCAGCCTTCTGGGGGGTGATCAGCCCCAGCATTTT CASSLLGGDQPQHF TRBV7-2 - - TRBJ1-5
TGTGCCAGCAGCTTAGGCAATGTGGTTGAAAAACTGTTTTTT CASSLGNVVEKLFF TRBV7-8 - - TRBJ1-4
TGTGCCTGGAGGGAGGACTCCCCCTACGAGCAGTACTTC CAWREDSPYEQYF TRBV30 - - TRBJ2-7
TGCGCCAGCAGCGCGCGGGACAGGGCGACGATCGGGGAGCTGTTTTTT CASSARDRATIGELFF TRBV5-1 - TRBD1 TRBJ2-2
TGTGCCAGCAATGGACAGGGGTTAACAGATACGCAGTATTTT CASNGQGLTDTQYF TRBV2 - TRBD1 TRBJ2-3
TGTGCCAGCAAGCCCGGAGGGGTTGGAGAAGAGACCCAGTACTTC CASKPGGVGEETQYF TRBV2 - - TRBJ2-5
TGTGCCAGCCGAATCAGCGGGAGTAAGACAGATACGCAGTATTTT CASRISGSKTDTQYF TRBV25-1 - TRBD2 TRBJ2-3
TGTGCCAGCAGCGTAGGGCCCGCTGGCTCCTACAATGAGCAGTTCTTC CASSVGPAGSYNEQFF TRBV9 - - TRBJ2-1
TGCGCCAGCAGCTTGTCCGGTAGCTCCTACAATGAGCAGTTCTTC CASSLSGSSYNEQFF TRBV5-1 - - TRBJ2-1
TGCGCCAGCAACTTGGGCGGGAGCACAGATACGCAGTATTTT CASNLGGSTDTQYF TRBV5-1 - - TRBJ2-3
TGTGCCAGCAGTTTTCCAGGGGGAAATGAAAAACTGTTTTTT CASSFPGGNEKLFF TRBV28 - TRBD1 TRBJ1-4
TGTGCCACCACAGGGGGCGGCACAGATACGCAGTATTTT CATTGGGTDTQYF TRBV10-3 - TRBD1 TRBJ2-3
TGTGCCAGCAGCTTAGGGACAGCTCAAGAGACCCAGTACTTC CASSLGTAQETQYF TRBV7-6 - - TRBJ2-5
TGTGCTAGCAGCTTTTCAGAGAACACCGGGGAGCTGTTTTTT CASSFSENTGELFF TRBV7-7 - - TRBJ2-2
TGTGCCTGGGATGGAGCAACAGATACGCAGTATTTT CAWDGATDTQYF TRBV30 - - TRBJ2-3
TGTGCCAGCAGCTTGGTTTACAGGGGGCTTGAGACCCAGTACTTC CASSLVYRGLETQYF TRBV5-6 - TRBD1 TRBJ2-5
TGTGCCAGCAGCGTCGGGTCTTTTTCAATCAATGAGCAGTTCTTC CASSVGSFSINEQFF TRBV9 - - TRBJ2-1
TGTGCCAGCAGTGCCCCCGGGGAGCTGTTTTTT CASSAPGELFF TRBV25-1 once - TRBJ2-2
TGTGCCAGCAGCTTGGAACTAGCGGGGGGAGATACGCAGTATTTT CASSLELAGGDTQYF TRBV5-4 - TRBD2 TRBJ2-3
TGTGCCAGCAGAGGGACAGCGAACACTGAAGCTTTCTTT CASRGTANTEAFF TRBV6-1 - TRBD1 TRBJ1-1